The source of this TCR beta chain is a study of cytomegalovirus exposure and HLA in healthy donors. About the study: Earlier, roughly 180 million T cells were analyzed, and around 100 million unique TCR beta sequences were found among them.

V lost 4 bases to trimming and J lost 3 bases, with 6 bases between them. Germline values: CDR1 SGHNT, CDR2 YYREEE (reference sequence). This CDR3 has 12 amino acids. The PCR employed 60 Vbeta primers together with 13 Jbeta primers. Original methodology: A later analysis tallied about 80 million unique TCR beta chains, approximately 10 million of them shared. The protocol was immunoSEQ multiplex PCR, while the TCRdb copy is restricted to in-frame clones and leaves out a portion. From that table come the V and J calls and clone size; the DNA was used to work out D and trimming. The sample carries 25,000 to 35,000 clones, 80% to 90% recorded once. Comments on this clone: Its cognate antigen is unknown.

Broader study findings: In vitro data verified a few CMV-associated chains as specific for CMV antigens.

The clonotype originates from a boy younger than 18 in good health and CMV-seronegative. Sequenced sample: PBMCs. The rearrangement joins TRBV5-4 to TRBJ2-3; D call uncertain. The CDR3 nucleotides read TGTGCCAGCAGCCTCAGGACAGATACGCAGTATTTT. As protein: CASSLRTDTQYF.